This record covers a single T cell receptor (beta chain). Its antigen is unidentified. Amplified TCR beta CDR3 regions derived from RNA transcripts. Initially, a first-round RT-PCR of the TCR CDR3 employed the HTBI primer set. Using its own MiXCR run on the multiplex PCR reads, TCRdb lists one record per CDR3 protein. The table lists almost 50,000 distinct CDR3 sequences, less than 65% of them singletons. The record originates from a study of T cells in Graves' hyperthyroidism and ophthalmopathy. Points from the study as a whole: Most thyroid clonotypes expanded above 0.001 were also detected in blood. Median prediction lead before ophthalmopathy onset was 6.5 months with the model.

Clinicians diagnosed patients from clinical symptoms, serum thyroxine and TRAb, thyroid ultrasound and orbital computed tomography. Sequencing used peripheral blood or thyroid tissue (not recorded which). The clonotype was recovered from a man between 18 and 29 years old with Graves' hyperthyroidism.

CDR3 bases: TGTGCCAGCAGCCTGGGACAGGGACAAGAGACCCAGTACTTC. Translation: CASSLGQGQETQYF. V usage is TRBV7-9 and J usage is TRBJ2-5; 9 bases are a match to TRBD1. The CDR3 is 14 amino acids. The V and J ends lost 5 bases and 2 bases, in that order; junction bases with no gene match: 3. Germline V gene data show CDR1 as SEHNR and CDR2 as FQNEAQ (reference sequence). Full variable domain (remainder filled in from reference TRBV7-9 and TRBJ2-5): DTGVSQNPRHKITKRGQNVTFRCDPISEHNRLYWYRQTLGQGPEFLTYFQNEAQLEKSRLLSDRFSAERPKGSFSTLEIQRTEQGDSAMYLCASSLGQGQETQYFGPGTRLLVL.